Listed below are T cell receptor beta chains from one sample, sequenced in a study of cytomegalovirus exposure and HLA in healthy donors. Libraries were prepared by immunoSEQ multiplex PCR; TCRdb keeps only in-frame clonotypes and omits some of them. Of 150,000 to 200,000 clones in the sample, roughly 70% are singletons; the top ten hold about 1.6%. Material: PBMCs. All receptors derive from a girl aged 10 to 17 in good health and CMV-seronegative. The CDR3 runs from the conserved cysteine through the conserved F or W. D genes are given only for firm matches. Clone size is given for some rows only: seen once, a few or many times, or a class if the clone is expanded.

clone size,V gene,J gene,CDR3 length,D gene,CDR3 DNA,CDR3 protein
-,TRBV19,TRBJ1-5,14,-,TGTGCCAGTAGTACCCCCATCTACGGGGTGGCCCAGCATTTT,CASSTPIYGVAQHF
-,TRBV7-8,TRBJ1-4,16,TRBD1,TGTGCCAGCAGCTTAGCCGGGACAGGGGTATCCGAAAAACTGTTTTTT,CASSLAGTGVSEKLFF
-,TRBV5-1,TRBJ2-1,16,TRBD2,TGCGCCAGCAGCTTGTCCTCTAGCGGGGGGGCGAGGGAGCAGTTCTTC,CASSLSSSGGAREQFF
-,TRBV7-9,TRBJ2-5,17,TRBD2,TGTGCCAGCAGCTTAGCCCCTTGGGACTACGACGGGGAGACCCAGTACTTC,CASSLAPWDYDGETQYF
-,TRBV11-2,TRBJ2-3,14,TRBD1,TGTGCCAGCAGCTTGGGGACAGGGGGAGATACGCAGTATTTT,CASSLGTGGDTQYF
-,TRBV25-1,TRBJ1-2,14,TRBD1,TGTGCCAGCAGTGAGATAGACAGGGCTGGTGGCTACACCTTC,CASSEIDRAGGYTF
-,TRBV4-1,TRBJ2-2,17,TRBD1,TGCGCCAGCAGCCTGGAGGGGCAGGGGGCTCCATGGGGGGAGCTGTTTTTT,CASSLEGQGAPWGELFF
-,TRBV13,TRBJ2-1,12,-,TGTGCCAGCAGGGGGGGATACAATGAGCAGTTCTTC,CASRGGYNEQFF
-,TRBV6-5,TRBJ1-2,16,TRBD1,TGTGCCAGCAGTTCCGGACAGGGCCGAGCTAACTATGGCTACACCTTC,CASSSGQGRANYGYTF
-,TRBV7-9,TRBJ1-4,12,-,TGTGCCAGCAGCAAGCCGGGGGAGCAACTGTTTTTT,CASSKPGEQLFF
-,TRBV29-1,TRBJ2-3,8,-,TGCAGCGTCAATACGCAGTATTTT,CSVNTQYF
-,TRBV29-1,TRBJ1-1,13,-,TGCAGCGTTGAGGGGCAGGCGAACACTGAAGCTTTCTTT,CSVEGQANTEAFF
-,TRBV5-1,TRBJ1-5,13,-,TGCGCCAGCAGCTCTTCACAGGGTCAGCCCCAGCATTTT,CASSSSQGQPQHF
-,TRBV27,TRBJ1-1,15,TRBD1,TGTGCCAGCAGGCCTTGGACAGGGATGAACACTGAAGCTTTCTTT,CASRPWTGMNTEAFF
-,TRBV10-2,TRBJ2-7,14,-,TGCGCCAGCAGTGATACGCCCTCTCGGGACGAGCAGTACTTC,CASSDTPSRDEQYF
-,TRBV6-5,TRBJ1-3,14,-,TGTGCCAGCAGCAGAACAAACTCTGGAAACACCATATATTTT,CASSRTNSGNTIYF
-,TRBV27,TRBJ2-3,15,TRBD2,TGTGCCAGCTCCTTAAAGCGGGGAAGCACAGATACGCAGTATTTT,CASSLKRGSTDTQYF
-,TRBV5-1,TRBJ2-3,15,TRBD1,TGCGCCAGCAGCCTGAACCGGGACAGTACAGATACGCAGTATTTT,CASSLNRDSTDTQYF
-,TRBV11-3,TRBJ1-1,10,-,TGTGCCAGCAGCTTACATGAAGCTTTCTTT,CASSLHEAFF
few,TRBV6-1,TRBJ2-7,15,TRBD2,TGTGCCAGCAGACCCCTGGCGGGGGGTCTCTACGAGCAGTACTTC,CASRPLAGGLYEQYF
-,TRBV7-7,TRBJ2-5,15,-,TGTGCTAGCAGCTTAGAGGGGACTTCCAAAGAGACCCAGTACTTC,CASSLEGTSKETQYF
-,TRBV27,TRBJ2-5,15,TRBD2,TGTGCCAGCAGTTTAGTAGCGGGGGGCCGAGAGACCCAGTACTTC,CASSLVAGGRETQYF
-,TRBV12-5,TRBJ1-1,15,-,TGTGCTAGTGGCCCCGGGGATCGGATCGGGGCTGAAGCTTTCTTT,CASGPGDRIGAEAFF
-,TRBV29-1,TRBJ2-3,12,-,TGCAGCGTTGGGCTAGCAAGCGATACGCAGTATTTT,CSVGLASDTQYF
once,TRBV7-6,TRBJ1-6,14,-,TGTGCCAGCAGCTTAGGGGGGCCGAATTCACCCCTCCACTTT,CASSLGGPNSPLHF
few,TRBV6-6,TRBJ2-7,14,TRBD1,TGTGCCAGCAGTTCAGAGGGGGCAGCCTACGAGCAGTACTTC,CASSSEGAAYEQYF
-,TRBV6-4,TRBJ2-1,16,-,TGTGCCAGCAGTCGGTTCGTGGGGAGCTCCTACAATGAGCAGTTCTTC,CASSRFVGSSYNEQFF
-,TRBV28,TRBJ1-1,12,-,TGTGCCAGCAGTCTCCCCGGGGCTGAAGCTTTCTTT,CASSLPGAEAFF
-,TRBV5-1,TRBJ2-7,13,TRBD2,TGCGCCAGCAGCTTAGCGGGGGGGCGAGAGCAGTACTTC,CASSLAGGREQYF
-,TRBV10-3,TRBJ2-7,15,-,TGTGCCATCAGAGGAGTAGGGACTGGACACTACGAGCAGTACTTC,CAIRGVGTGHYEQYF
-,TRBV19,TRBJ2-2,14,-,TGTGCCAGTAGTGGTGGCCCAAACACCGGGGAGCTGTTTTTT,CASSGGPNTGELFF
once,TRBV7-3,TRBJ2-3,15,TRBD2,TGTGCCAGCAGCTCTAGCGGGGGGGGTGGGAATACGCAGTATTTT,CASSSSGGGGNTQYF
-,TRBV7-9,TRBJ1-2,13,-,TGTGCCAGCAGAAAAGCGGACAACTATGGCTACACCTTC,CASRKADNYGYTF
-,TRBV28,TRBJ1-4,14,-,TGTGCCAGCAGCGGAACGTTAGGGGGAGAAAAACTGTTTTTT,CASSGTLGGEKLFF
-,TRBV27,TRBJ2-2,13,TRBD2,TGTGCCAGCAGGGGGGGGTTCACCGGGGAGCTGTTTTTT,CASRGGFTGELFF
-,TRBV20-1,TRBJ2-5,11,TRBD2,TGCAGTCAACTAGCGGAAGAGACCCAGTACTTC,CSQLAEETQYF
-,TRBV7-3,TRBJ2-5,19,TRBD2,TGTGCCAGCAGCCTAGGACTAGCGGGCCGGCCCGGGCTTCAAGAGACCCAGTACTTC,CASSLGLAGRPGLQETQYF
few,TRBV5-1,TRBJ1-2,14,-,TGCGCCAGCAGAGTCACAGGAGCTAACTATGGCTACACCTTC,CASRVTGANYGYTF
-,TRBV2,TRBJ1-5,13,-,TGTGCCAGCAGTGACAGGAGGAATCAGCCCCAGCATTTT,CASSDRRNQPQHF
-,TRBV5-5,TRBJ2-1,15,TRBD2,TGTGCCAGCAGCATGGCGGGGGGGCCTGGCAATGAGCAGTTCTTC,CASSMAGGPGNEQFF
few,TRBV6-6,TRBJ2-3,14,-,TGTGCCAGCAGTTACTCGACTGGGACAGATACGCAGTATTTT,CASSYSTGTDTQYF
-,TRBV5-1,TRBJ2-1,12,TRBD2,TGCGCCAGCAGCAGCGGGGCATGGGAGCAGTTCTTC,CASSSGAWEQFF
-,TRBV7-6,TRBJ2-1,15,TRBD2,TGTGCCAGCAGTTTGACTAGCGGGGGGGCCGGGGAGCAGTTCTTC,CASSLTSGGAGEQFF
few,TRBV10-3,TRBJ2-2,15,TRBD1,TGTGCCATCAGGAGACAGGGGGGGGGCACCGGGGAGCTGTTTTTT,CAIRRQGGGTGELFF
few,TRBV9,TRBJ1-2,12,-,TGTGCCAGCAGCGTTTTCTTCGGTGGCTACACCTTC,CASSVFFGGYTF
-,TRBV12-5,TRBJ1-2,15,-,TGTGCTAGTGGTTTGGTACGTGGGCAGGTGTATGGCTACACCTTC,CASGLVRGQVYGYTF
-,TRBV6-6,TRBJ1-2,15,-,TGTGCCAGCAGTTCCGGACATTTTGGGATCTGGGGCTACACCTTC,CASSSGHFGIWGYTF
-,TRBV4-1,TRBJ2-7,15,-,TGCGCCAGCAGCCAAGATACGCAGGGGCAATACGAGCAGTACTTC,CASSQDTQGQYEQYF
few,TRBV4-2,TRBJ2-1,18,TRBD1,TGTGCCAGCAGCCAAGATAGCCAGGCAGGGGGCGGTTACAATGAGCAGTTCTTC,CASSQDSQAGGGYNEQFF
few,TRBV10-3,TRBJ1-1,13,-,TGTGCCTCCCTCGGACAGCTGAACACTGAAGCTTTCTTT,CASLGQLNTEAFF
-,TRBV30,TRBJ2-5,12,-,TGTGCCTGGAGTGATAGGAGGGAGGCCCAGTACTTC,CAWSDRREAQYF
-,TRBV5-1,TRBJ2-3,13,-,TGCGCCAGCTCTAGCGTTGGGGCAGATACGCAGTATTTT,CASSSVGADTQYF
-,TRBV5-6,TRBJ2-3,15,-,TGTGCCAGCAGCTTGGCTCGGGATCCACCAGATACGCAGTATTTT,CASSLARDPPDTQYF
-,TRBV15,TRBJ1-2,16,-,TGTGCCACCAGCAGAGATGGACACTCTCCTAACTATGGCTACACCTTC,CATSRDGHSPNYGYTF
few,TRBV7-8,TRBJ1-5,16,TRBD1,TGTGCCAGCAGTTCCGACAGGGGGACGGGCAATCAGCCCCAGCATTTT,CASSSDRGTGNQPQHF
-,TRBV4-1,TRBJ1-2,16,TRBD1,TGCGCCAGCAGCCTTCGAGGGACAGAAATAAGGGATGGCTACACCTTC,CASSLRGTEIRDGYTF
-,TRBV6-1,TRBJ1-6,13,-,TGTGCCAGCAGGGATAGGGGAAATTCACCCCTCCACTTT,CASRDRGNSPLHF